A selection of T cell receptor beta chains follows, all from one sample in a study of blood T cell repertoires in COVID-19. The protocol was immunoSEQ multiplex PCR, while the TCRdb copy is restricted to in-frame clones and leaves out a portion. The sample contains about 120,000 clones, 90% of which appear only once. Sequenced material: peripheral blood. The receptors originated from an older woman with COVID-19, enrolled during active disease. The CDR3 runs from the conserved cysteine through the conserved F or W. The D gene is left open where the match is weak. Only some rows state a clone size, as once, few, many or a class for expanded clones.

D gene,V gene,clone size,J gene,CDR3 protein,CDR3 DNA
.,TRBV7-2,.,TRBJ2-3,CASSTLVGTQYF,TGTGCCAGCAGCACTCTAGTTGGTACGCAGTATTTT
.,TRBV19,.,TRBJ2-3,CASSLGPSDTQYF,TGTGCCAGTAGTTTGGGCCCCTCAGATACGCAGTATTTT
.,TRBV3-1/TRBV3-2,once,TRBJ1-2,CASSQEPGYGYTF,TGTGCCAGCAGCCAAGAACCAGGGTATGGCTACACCTTC
TRBD1,TRBV7-9,.,TRBJ1-2,CASSGGQGVGYTF,TGTGCCAGCAGCGGGGGACAGGGGGTTGGCTACACCTTC
.,TRBV6-5,.,TRBJ1-2,CASSYTGTVPGGYTF,TGTGCCAGCAGTTATACCGGGACTGTCCCGGGTGGCTACACCTTC
.,TRBV5-8,.,TRBJ2-3,CASSLRAGSTDTQYF,TGTGCCAGCAGCTTGAGGGCAGGGAGCACAGATACGCAGTATTTT
TRBD1,TRBV5-1,.,TRBJ2-7,CASSPDRDRSYEQYF,TGCGCCAGCAGCCCGGACAGGGACCGCTCCTACGAGCAGTACTTC
.,TRBV6-6,.,TRBJ2-2,CASSYSLRLAGELFF,TGTGCCAGCAGTTACTCACTCAGACTAGCCGGGGAGCTGTTTTTT
.,TRBV7-2,.,TRBJ1-2,CATQPSTASYGYTF,TGTGCCACTCAACCCTCGACAGCCTCTTATGGCTACACCTTC
.,TRBV6-2/TRBV6-3,.,TRBJ1-3,CASSYGTAGNTIYF,TGTGCCAGCAGTTATGGGACTGCTGGAAACACCATATATTTT